One TCR beta chain is described in this entry. The antigen is not known. The study recruited healthy Caucasian donors from Russia who were aged roughly 6 to 95. The data are from a study of blood T cells in healthy people across ages. Overall study results and limits: Diversity figures based on one million T cells were deemed too low. Possibly confounding the expanded clonotype changes was the fact that donor CMV status was unknown.

A sample-barcoded 5' primer and a J-beta primer mix were used in a second PCR of roughly 7 to 11 cycles. Every cDNA molecule bore a tag from a template-switch adaptor containing 12 random nucleotides. Each CDR3 protein is one row after TCRdb ran MiXCR on the 5' RACE reads. This table has some 1.8 million distinct CDR3 sequences, about 39% appearing once. Sequencing was carried out using blood. The receptor comes from a human donor in good health.

The CDR3 DNA reads as TGTGCCAGCAGTTTACCAGGAGTGAACACTGAAGCTTTCTTT. Its protein is CASSLPGVNTEAFF. This chain uses TRBV7-6 with TRBJ1-1, with no clear D. Trimming stripped 6 bases from V and 0 bases from J, with 11 bases between. The germline V gene encodes CDR1 SGHVS and CDR2 FNYEAQ. CDR3 size: 14 residues.